These 10 T cell receptor beta chains were sequenced from one sample in a study of blood T cell repertoires in COVID-19. The repertoire was sequenced with immunoSEQ multiplex PCR; TCRdb's copy has only in-frame clones and lacks some. The table lists 48,000 or so clones, more than 75% of them singletons, with about 3% in the top ten. The source material was peripheral blood. The source of these receptors is an elderly woman with COVID-19, enrolled during active disease.

This clone was found once. CDR3 in DNA: TGTGCCATCAGTGGAGGGACAGGGAGCACTGAAGCTTTCTTT. Translating gives CAISGGTGSTEAFF. The chain couples TRBV10-3 to TRBJ1-1; 9 nucleotides agree with TRBD1. The length of the CDR3 is 14 residues. V dropped 4 bases and J dropped 4; count of bases not matched to a gene: 4. Per the germline V gene, CDR1 is ENHRY and CDR2 is SYGVKD.

In nucleotides, the CDR3 is TGTGCCATCAGTGAAGAGTATACGCAGTATTTT. It translates to CAISEEYTQYF. The rearrangement links TRBV10-3 to TRBJ2-3, with unresolved D. The CDR3 sequence is 11 residues long. CDR1 and CDR2 from the germline V gene are ENHRY and SYGVKD. Trimming took off 3 bases at V and 7 bases at J, with 5 bases between the two ends.

V is TRBV28 and J is TRBJ1-5; D not certain. From germline, CDR1 is MDHEN and CDR2 SYDVKM. The CDR3 consists of 15 residues. The V gene lost 3 bases and the J gene lost 0 bases, with 9 bases spanning the gap. In DNA, the CDR3 is TGTGCCAGCAGTTTCCAACAGTATAGCAATCAGCCCCAGCATTTT. Its protein is CASSFQQYSNQPQHF.

This chain connects TRBV3-1 (or the pseudogene TRBV3-2) to TRBJ2-4, with D maybe TRBD1 (6 bases). Germline V lookup: CDR1 LGHDT, CDR2 YNNKEL (reference sequence). The V end was cut by 0 bases, the J end by 8 bases, with 20 bases between. The CDR3 runs to 17 residues. The CDR3 loop reads CASSQDLAGVRRDIQYF. The CDR3 DNA follows: TGTGCCAGCAGCCAAGATCTGGCAGGGGTGAGACGGGACATTCAGTACTTC.

This clone was observed a handful of times. The chain combines TRBV19 with TRBJ1-5, with 11 bases that match TRBD1. Trimming removed 5 bases from V and 0 bases from J; junction bases left unmatched: 6. CDR1 and CDR2 from the germline V gene are LNHDA and SQIVND (reference sequence). The length of the CDR3 is 17 residues. CDR3 protein: CASSPRDRGNSNQPQHF. CDR3 sequence (DNA): TGTGCCAGTAGTCCCCGGGACAGGGGGAATAGCAATCAGCCCCAGCATTTT.

This sequence joins TRBV11-2 and TRBJ2-5; TRBD2 aligns across 8 bases. CDR3 length: 13 residues. Germline V gives CDR1 SGHAT, CDR2 FQNNGV. The V segment lost 4 bases and the J segment 4 bases; nucleotides outside the gene matches: 2. This chain's CDR3 is CASSSGLAETQYF. The CDR3 DNA reads TGTGCCAGCAGCTCCGGACTAGCAGAGACCCAGTACTTC.

V gene TRBV11-1 combines with J gene TRBJ2-5, with 7 bases identical to TRBD2. Germline CDR1 reads SGHAT; CDR2 reads FQDESV (reference sequence). This CDR3 is 15 amino acids long. The V and J ends lost 3 bases and 4 bases, in that order; junction bases with no gene match: 8. CDR3 loop: CASSLLAGVGETQYF. CDR3 nucleotides: TGTGCCAGCAGCTTGTTGGCGGGAGTGGGAGAGACCCAGTACTTC. Full variable domain (outside the CDR3, taken from reference TRBV11-1 and TRBJ2-5): EAEVAQSPRYKITEKSQAVAFWCDPISGHATLYWYRQILGQGPELLVQFQDESVVDDSQLPKDRFSAERLKGVDSTLKIQPAELGDSAMYLCASSLLAGVGETQYFGPGTRLLVL.

This clone turned up a few times. The chain joins TRBV27 to TRBJ2-7; 7 bases are shared with TRBD1. Losses at the gene ends were 3 bases for V and 2 bases for J; bases not matched to a gene: 7. The germline V gene has CDR1 MNHEY and CDR2 SMNVEV (reference sequence). This CDR3 region has 15 residues. The CDR3 spells CASSLGRTGPYEQYF. CDR3 DNA sequence: TGTGCCAGCAGTTTGGGTCGGACAGGTCCCTACGAGCAGTACTTC.

The chain is built from TRBV6-5 and TRBJ2-1; 10 nucleotides agree with TRBD1. Germline assignment: CDR1 MNHEY and CDR2 SVGAGI. This CDR3 has 14 amino acids. J lost 3 bases, V lost 8 bases, and 4 bases had no gene match. As DNA, the CDR3 is TGTGCCAGCGGGGGGACAGGGGACTACAATGAGCAGTTCTTC. This sequence encodes CASGGTGDYNEQFF.

V gene TRBV5-1 combines with J gene TRBJ2-2; possible D gene TRBD2, 7 bases. This CDR3 region has 17 residues. CDR1 and CDR2 from the germline V gene are SGHRS and YFSETQ. The V gene lost 0 bases and the J gene lost 4 bases, with 16 bases spanning the gap. The CDR3 reads CASSLAVAGAGTGELFF. CDR3 nucleotide sequence: TGCGCCAGCAGCTTGGCCGTCGCGGGGGCGGGCACCGGGGAGCTGTTTTTT.